This is a list of T cell receptor beta chains from one sample in a study of blood T cell repertoires in COVID-19. Using immunoSEQ multiplex PCR, the repertoire was profiled, and TCRdb retains in-frame clones only, with some absent. This table has 300,000 to 350,000 clones, about 90% appearing once. The specimen sequenced was peripheral blood. These TCRs come from a woman in her sixties or seventies with COVID-19, enrolled during active disease. The CDR3 runs from the conserved cysteine through the conserved F or W. D genes are given only for firm matches. The size field is filled for only some rows; it gives once, few, many or a size class.

length | D | size | J | V | DNA | CDR3
15 | TRBD1 | once | TRBJ2-2 | TRBV2 | TGTGCCAGCTGTGGGAGGACAGGGGGGGCCGGGGAGCTGTTTTTT | CASCGRTGGAGELFF
15 | NA | NA | TRBJ1-1 | TRBV7-9 | TGTGCCAGCAGCCCTCAACAGCTCATGAACACTGAAGCCTTCTTT | CASSPQQLMNTEAFF
13 | NA | NA | TRBJ1-2 | TRBV2 | TGTGCCAGCAGAGGGGGTCTCAACTATGGCTACACCTTC | CASRGGLNYGYTF
14 | TRBD1 | NA | TRBJ1-2 | TRBV5-8 | TGTGCCAGCAGCTGGCGGGGACAGGGAGGTGGCTACACCTTC | CASSWRGQGGGYTF
14 | NA | NA | TRBJ1-2 | TRBV28 | TGTGCCAGCAGGAGCCGGGACATCACTTATGGCTACACCTTC | CASRSRDITYGYTF
14 | TRBD1 | once | TRBJ2-7 | TRBV5-1 | TGCGCCAGCAGCGCCGGGACAGTTCCCTACGAGCAGTACTTC | CASSAGTVPYEQYF
13 | TRBD1 | NA | TRBJ1-2 | TRBV12-3/TRBV12-4 | TGTGCCAGCAGCCCGGGACAGAACTATGGCTACACCTTC | CASSPGQNYGYTF
13 | NA | NA | TRBJ1-6 | TRBV2 | TGTGCCAGCAGTGAAATCGGGAATTCACCCCTCCACTTT | CASSEIGNSPLHF
15 | TRBD1 | NA | TRBJ2-7 | TRBV5-1 | TGCGCCAGCAGCTTGGCGGGGACAGGGGTGGACGAGCAGTACTTC | CASSLAGTGVDEQYF
13 | TRBD1 | NA | TRBJ1-2 | TRBV24-1 | TGTGCCACCAGTGACAGGGGGAACTATGGCTACACCTTC | CATSDRGNYGYTF